This T cell receptor (beta chain) was recorded in a study of cytomegalovirus exposure and HLA in healthy donors. Overall study context: Most donors, roughly 77% of 398 genotyped, fell in the Caucasian-associated ancestry cluster.

This clone appeared a few times. Its target is unknown. 13 Jbeta primers and 60 Vbeta primers were used for the PCR. Produced via immunoSEQ multiplex PCR; TCRdb's table is partial and in-frame only. This table has some 130,000 clones, 70% to 80% appearing once. Study results and limitations: Indistinguishable V segments, including TRBV6-2 and TRBV6-3, were excluded.

The CDR3 runs 11 residues. V lost 5 bases and J lost 13; bases outside the gene matches: 7. Germline loops: CDR1 MDHEN, CDR2 SYDVKM. The clonotype was recovered from a female donor in good health and CMV-seropositive. The chain carries TRBV28 and TRBJ1-1; 7 bases align to TRBD1. Sequenced sample: PBMCs. The CDR3 DNA follows: TGTGCCAGCAGTGACCGACAGGGTTTTTTCTTT. It codes for CASSDRQGFFF.